This TCR beta chain was sequenced in a study of Ad26.COV2.S vaccination and SARS-CoV-2 variants. Assay used: immunoSEQ multiplex PCR; TCRdb lists only in-frame clones, some missing. The sample has around 340,000 clones, 70% to 90% seen once. This clone was counted a single time. Trimming pared 4 bases from V and 0 bases from J, leaving 6 bases between. The CDR3 covers 14 residues. CDR1 SNHLY and CDR2 FYNNEI come from the germline V gene. Treatment of the sample: around 19 received Ad26.COV2.S at low or high dose, single or two shots; about five received placebo; per-sample allocation not given. Each sample was drawn 63 days after the first injection (of vaccine or placebo).

The origin of this receptor is a person between 18 and 65 years old who received the Ad26.COV2.S COVID-19 vaccine or a placebo. The sample consisted of peripheral blood, taken in a trial of Ad26.COV2.S vaccine versus placebo. The rearrangement uses TRBV2 and TRBJ2-2; D call uncertain. CDR3 sequence (DNA): TGTGCCAGCAGTGCGGCAGCGAACACCGGGGAGCTGTTTTTT. It encodes CASSAAANTGELFF.